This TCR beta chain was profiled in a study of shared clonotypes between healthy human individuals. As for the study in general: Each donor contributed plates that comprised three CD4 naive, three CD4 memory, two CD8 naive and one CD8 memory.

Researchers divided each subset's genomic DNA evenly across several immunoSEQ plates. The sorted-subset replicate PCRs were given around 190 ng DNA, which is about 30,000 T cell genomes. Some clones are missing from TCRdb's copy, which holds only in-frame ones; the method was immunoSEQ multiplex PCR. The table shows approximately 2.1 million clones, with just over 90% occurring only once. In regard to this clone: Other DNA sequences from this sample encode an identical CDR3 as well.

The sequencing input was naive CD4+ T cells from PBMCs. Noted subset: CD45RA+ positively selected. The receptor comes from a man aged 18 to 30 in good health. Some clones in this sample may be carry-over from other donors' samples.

For the CDR3, the DNA is TGTGCCAGCTCACCACCAGGGGAACAGTTCTTC. Its protein is CASSPPGEQFF. This rearrangement joins TRBV18 to TRBJ2-1, with D perhaps matching TRBD1 (5 bases). The V gene's germline CDR1 is KGHSH and CDR2 LQKENI. The CDR3 sequence is 11 residues long. The V and J ends lost 0 bases and 13 bases respectively, with 7 bases between them.